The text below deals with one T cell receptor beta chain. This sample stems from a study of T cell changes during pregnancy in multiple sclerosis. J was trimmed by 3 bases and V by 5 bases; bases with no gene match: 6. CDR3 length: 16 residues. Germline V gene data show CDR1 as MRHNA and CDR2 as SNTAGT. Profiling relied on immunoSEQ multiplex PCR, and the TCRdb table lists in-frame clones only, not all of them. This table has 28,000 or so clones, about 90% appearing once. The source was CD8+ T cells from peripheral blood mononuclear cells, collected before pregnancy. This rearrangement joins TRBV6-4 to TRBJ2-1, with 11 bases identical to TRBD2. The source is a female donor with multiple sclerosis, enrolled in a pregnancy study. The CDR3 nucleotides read TGTGCCAGCAGTCAACTAGCGGGAGCTGACTACAATGAGCAGTTCTTC. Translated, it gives CASSQLAGADYNEQFF.